Each of the 11 T cell receptor beta chains below was sequenced from the same sample in a study of T cell changes during pregnancy in multiple sclerosis. Assay: immunoSEQ multiplex PCR; the TCRdb copy retains only in-frame clones and omits some. The data show fewer than 140,000 clones, with roughly nine tenths seen just once and over 1.5% held by the top ten. Sequencing used peripheral blood, obtained before pregnancy. These receptors were obtained from a female donor with multiple sclerosis, enrolled in a pregnancy study.

The chain recombines TRBV7-2 with TRBJ2-7; D unresolved. The CDR3 covers 14 residues. The germline CDR1 and CDR2 sequences are SGHTA and FQGNSA. Trimming took off 1 base at V and 3 bases at J, with 10 bases between the two ends. CDR3 amino acids: CASSLGQNNYEQYF. Here the CDR3 DNA reads TGTGCCAGCAGCTTAGGCCAGAATAACTACGAGCAGTACTTC.

The chain couples TRBV2 to TRBJ1-1; TRBD1 aligns across 12 bases. This CDR3 has 15 residues. After removal of 6 bases from V and 5 bases from J, the junction contained 7 bases not matched to a gene. In germline, CDR1 is SNHLY, CDR2 FYNNEI. For the CDR3, the DNA is TGTGCCAGCAGGTCCGGGACAGGGGGCCGGACTGAAGCTTTCTTT. It codes for CASRSGTGGRTEAFF.

This chain connects TRBV9 to TRBJ1-1; D ambiguous. Germline V lookup: CDR1 SGDLS, CDR2 YYNGEE. The CDR3 loop spans 12 amino acids. The V and J ends lost 3 bases and 6 bases respectively, with 9 bases between them. This chain's CDR3 is CASSGPTPEAFF. The CDR3 DNA is TGTGCCAGCAGCGGGCCCACGCCTGAAGCTTTCTTT.

This clone was detected only a few times. The chain couples TRBV7-2 to TRBJ1-6; a possible D gene is TRBD1 (5 bases). The CDR3 covers 20 residues. Germline values: CDR1 SGHTA, CDR2 FQGNSA. Trimming stripped 0 bases from V and 6 bases from J, with 24 bases between. CDR3 amino acids: CASSLATPGRGTIRNSPLHF. The CDR3 DNA is TGTGCCAGCAGCTTAGCGACTCCGGGACGGGGGACGATTCGTAATTCACCCCTCCACTTT.

This chain connects TRBV6-1 to TRBJ2-5; TRBD1 matches at 10 bases. Germline V lookup: CDR1 MNHNS, CDR2 SASEGT. After removal of 3 bases from V and 2 bases from J, the junction contained 6 bases not matched to a gene. The CDR3 is 16 residues long. CDR3: CASSDRTGGTQETQYF. The CDR3, as DNA: TGTGCCAGCAGTGACCGGACAGGGGGGACACAAGAGACCCAGTACTTC.

V is TRBV5-1 and J is TRBJ2-5; TRBD1 matches at 7 bases. There are 16 residues in the CDR3. V shed 4 bases, J shed 0 bases, and the junction held 9 bases outside the gene matches. The germline gives CDR1 SGHRS, CDR2 YFSETQ. The chain's CDR3 is CASSGTGVPYQETQYF. In nucleotides, the CDR3 is TGCGCCAGCAGCGGAACAGGGGTACCCTACCAAGAGACCCAGTACTTC.

Here the CDR3 reads CASSTWGGRQPQHF. CDR3 nucleotide sequence: TGTGCCAGCAGCACATGGGGGGGGCGACAGCCCCAGCATTTT. The chain carries TRBV9 and TRBJ1-5, with D maybe TRBD1 (6 bases). CDR1 is SGDLS and CDR2 is YYNGEE in the germline V gene. The CDR3 sequence is 14 residues long. Trimming pared 4 bases from V and 7 bases from J, leaving 15 bases between.

The chain combines TRBV28 with TRBJ2-2; TRBD2 is a possible D gene (6 bases). This CDR3 is 18 amino acids long. V lost 3 bases and J 6 bases, leaving 23 bases between the germline ends. The germline gives CDR1 MDHEN, CDR2 SYDVKM. The CDR3 here is CASSLVIQAGGVPGELFF. CDR3 coding DNA: TGTGCCAGCAGTTTGGTAATTCAGGCCGGGGGAGTGCCCGGGGAGCTGTTTTTT.

The chain links TRBV4-2 to TRBJ2-3, with TRBD2 matching over 8 bases. Unmatched junction bases numbered 11, after V lost 0 bases and J lost 0 bases. CDR1 is LGHNA and CDR2 is YNFKEQ in the germline V gene. There are 19 residues in the CDR3. The CDR3 coding sequence is TGTGCCAGCAGCCAAGATCCGGCGGGAGGCCTTGCTAGCACAGATACGCAGTATTTT. As protein: CASSQDPAGGLASTDTQYF.

This clone has more than one count but fewer than ten. V usage is TRBV6-4 and J usage is TRBJ2-1, with 7 bases aligning to TRBD2. CDR1 and CDR2 from the germline V gene are MRHNA and SNTAGT. J gave up 10 bases and V 6 bases, and 18 bases lay outside the gene matches. This CDR3 is 16 amino acids long. The CDR3 nucleotides read TGTGCCAGCAGCCCTCACCCCGGATCGGGGGAGGGAGAGCAGTTCTTC. As protein: CASSPHPGSGEGEQFF.

The rearrangement joins TRBV7-9 to TRBJ2-5; tentative D call: TRBD2 (6 bases). Germline CDR1 reads SEHNR; CDR2 reads FQNEAQ (reference sequence). Trimming removed 5 bases at V and 2 bases at J, with 12 bases between. The CDR3 has 14 amino acids. The CDR3 sequence: CASSNLADQETQYF. CDR3 coding DNA: TGTGCCAGCAGCAACTTAGCGGATCAAGAGACCCAGTACTTC.